This passage covers 29 T cell receptor beta chains from one sample sequenced in a study of PD-1 blockade in classical Hodgkin lymphoma. Assay: immunoSEQ multiplex PCR; the TCRdb copy retains only in-frame clones and omits some. In the table there are about 47,000 clones, over 70% of which are singletons. Time point meaning: cycle 4 day 1 (C4D1), after 5 to 7 weeks of nivolumab. All the patients suffered relapse after autologous stem cell transplantation, and brentuximab vedotin exposure differed. The specimen comprised peripheral blood mononuclear cells (PBMCs), sampled before the fourth cycle of nivolumab. These receptors all come from a human donor with classical Hodgkin lymphoma.

V is TRBV27 and J is TRBJ2-2; D uncertain. The length of the CDR3 is 13 residues. Trimming cost V 4 bases and J 3 bases, with 6 bases left between them. CDR1 is MNHEY, CDR2 SMNVEV, per germline (reference sequence). The CDR3 loop reads CASSYHYTGELFF. The CDR3 region has the DNA TGTGCCAGCAGTTATCACTACACCGGGGAGCTGTTTTTT.

This clone was detected only once. V and J are TRBV19 and TRBJ2-2; D gene ambiguous. V shed 8 bases and J shed 0 bases, with 1 base lying between them. Germline assignment: CDR1 LNHDA and CDR2 SQIVND (reference sequence). The CDR3 spans 11 residues. CDR3 in DNA: TGTGCCAGTGCGAACACCGGGGAGCTGTTTTTT. Its protein is CASANTGELFF.

The genes are TRBV5-6 and TRBJ1-2; D is perhaps TRBD1 (5 bases). CDR3 length: 14 amino acids. The V and J ends lost 5 bases and 1 base respectively, with 12 bases between them. The germline CDR1 and CDR2 sequences are SGHDT and YYEEEE. The CDR3 loop reads CASSHKGVNYGYTF. The CDR3 DNA sequence: TGTGCCAGCAGTCACAAAGGGGTTAACTATGGCTACACCTTC.

The CDR3 protein is CAWSPLWNYEQYF. The CDR3 DNA reads as TGTGCCTGGAGTCCCCTTTGGAACTACGAGCAGTACTTC. The chain employs TRBV30 and TRBJ2-7, with D unclear. Between the trimmed V and J ends, which lost 2 bases and 3 bases, there was a span of 11 bases. The germline gives CDR1 GTSNPN, CDR2 SVGIG (reference sequence). The length of the CDR3 is 13 residues.

This clone was seen only a few times. The chain combines TRBV27 with TRBJ1-1; possibly TRBD1 for D (5 bases). This CDR3 has 14 amino acids. V shed 5 bases and J shed 4 bases, with 14 bases lying between them. The V gene's germline CDR1 is MNHEY and CDR2 SMNVEV (reference sequence). DNA of the CDR3: TGTGCCAGCAGTCCCCAGGGTTCGGGCACTGAAGCTTTCTTT. It is translated as CASSPQGSGTEAFF.

This chain connects TRBV11-3 to TRBJ2-7, with D hard to call. Germline V lookup: CDR1 SGHNT, CDR2 YENEEA. This CDR3 region has 12 residues. Trimming removed 2 bases from V and 7 bases from J, with 9 bases in between. For the CDR3, the DNA is TGTGCCAGCAGCTTACTGGTCGGGGAGCAGTACTTC. It is translated as CASSLLVGEQYF.

This sequence joins TRBV27 and TRBJ1-4; D gene uncertain. This CDR3 spans 11 amino acids. Germline V gene sequence: CDR1 MNHEY, CDR2 SMNVEV (reference sequence). V gave up 6 bases and J gave up 4 bases, with 3 bases separating them. The CDR3 loop is CASRGNEKLFF. In DNA, the CDR3 is TGTGCCAGCAGGGGTAATGAAAAACTGTTTTTT.

The V gene is TRBV29-1, the J gene TRBJ1-1; weak D call: TRBD1 (5 bases). The CDR3 consists of 11 residues. Germline values: CDR1 SQVTM, CDR2 ANQGSEA. Trimming removed 8 bases from V and 1 base from J, with 8 bases in between. Written as DNA, the CDR3 is TGCAGCTTGGGGGGGAACACTGAAGCTTTCTTT. Its translation is CSLGGNTEAFF.

The rearrangement joins TRBV19 to TRBJ1-2, with D unclear. Germline V gene data show CDR1 as LNHDA and CDR2 as SQIVND (reference sequence). Trimming removed 4 bases at V and 8 bases at J, with 11 bases between. This CDR3 comprises 12 residues. CDR3: CASSTVPAGYTF. The CDR3 nucleotides read TGTGCCAGTAGTACGGTGCCCGCCGGCTACACCTTC.

The gene calls are TRBV7-2 and TRBJ1-2; D is unresolved. With 2 bases removed from V and 2 bases from J, the gap between germline ends came to 6 bases. CDR1 and CDR2 from the germline V gene are SGHTA and FQGNSA. The CDR3 loop spans 13 amino acids. Written as DNA, the CDR3 is TGTGCCAGCAGCTTAACCCCAAACTATGGCTACACCTTC. This translates into CASSLTPNYGYTF.

V gene TRBV5-4 combines with J gene TRBJ2-5; 9 bases match TRBD1. The CDR3 is 15 amino acids. Losses at the gene ends were 3 bases for V and 2 bases for J; bases not matched to a gene: 5. Germline CDR1 reads SGHNT; CDR2 reads YYREEE (reference sequence). CDR3 region: CASSSVGTGQETQYF. The CDR3 nucleotides read TGTGCCAGCAGCTCGGTCGGGACAGGGCAAGAGACCCAGTACTTC.

The V call is TRBV4-2, the J call TRBJ2-7, with TRBD2 matching 12 bases. Germline V gene lookup returns CDR1 LGHNA and CDR2 YNFKEQ. The CDR3 is 16 amino acids. Trimming at V came to 0 bases and at J to 6 bases, leaving 6 bases not matched to a gene. CDR3 sequence: CASSQELAGGRLEQYF. The CDR3 coding sequence is TGTGCCAGCAGCCAAGAACTAGCGGGGGGACGCCTCGAGCAGTACTTC.

The CDR3 DNA sequence: TGTGCCAGCAGTGAAGGGGGGGGCGAACTCTACGAGCAGTACTTC. It specifies CASSEGGGELYEQYF. V is TRBV6-1 and J is TRBJ2-7; TRBD2 might be the D (7 bases). From germline, CDR1 is MNHNS and CDR2 SASEGT. V lost 1 base, J lost 3 bases, and 13 bases lay in between. The CDR3 length is 15 residues.

The rearrangement joins TRBV7-9 to TRBJ2-7; TRBD1 might be the D (5 bases). V was cut by 4 bases and J by 3 bases, with 7 bases left in between. CDR3 length equals 12 residues. From germline, CDR1 is SEHNR and CDR2 FQNEAQ (reference sequence). CDR3 nucleotides: TGTGCCAGCAGCTACGGACACTACGAGCAGTACTTC. Translated: CASSYGHYEQYF.

V usage is TRBV7-2 and J usage is TRBJ1-5, with 7 bases aligning to TRBD1. This CDR3 has 14 amino acids. CDR1 SGHTA and CDR2 FQGNSA come from the germline V gene. The ends lost 4 bases at V and 6 bases at J; junction bases unmatched: 6. CDR3 sequence reads: CASSSRQGVQPQHF. CDR3 DNA: TGTGCCAGCAGCTCGAGACAGGGTGTTCAGCCCCAGCATTTT.

V and J are TRBV4-2 and TRBJ1-4; 9 positions match TRBD1. Germline CDR1 is LGHNA and CDR2 is YNFKEQ. The junction had 8 bases not matched to a gene; V was cut back by 3 bases and J by 6 bases. This CDR3 contains 16 residues. DNA for the CDR3: TGTGCCAGCAGCCACCCACCGGGACAGGGAGATGAAAAACTGTTTTTT. Translating gives CASSHPPGQGDEKLFF.

V is TRBV2 and J is TRBJ2-7; 11 bases agree with TRBD2. This CDR3 has 15 amino acids. Germline V gives CDR1 SNHLY, CDR2 FYNNEI. The V and J ends lost 6 bases and 3 bases, in that order; junction bases with no gene match: 7. DNA for the CDR3: TGTGCCAGCAGAGTCACTAGCGGGGGTTACTACGAGCAGTACTTC. Its protein is CASRVTSGGYYEQYF. Full variable domain (outside the CDR3, taken from reference TRBV2 and TRBJ2-7): EPEVTQTPSHQVTQMGQEVILRCVPISNHLYFYWYRQILGQKVEFLVSFYNNEISEKSEIFDDQFSVERPDGSNFTLKIRSTKLEDSAMYFCASRVTSGGYYEQYFGPGTRLTVT.

This chain uses TRBV5-1 with TRBJ2-3; the match to TRBD2 covers 9 bases. The CDR3 runs to 17 residues. Germline V lookup: CDR1 SGHRS, CDR2 YFSETQ. After removal of 0 bases from V and 4 bases from J, the junction contained 9 bases not matched to a gene. CDR3 region: CASSLVAGGGAADTQYF. CDR3 nucleotide sequence: TGCGCCAGCAGCTTGGTAGCCGGCGGGGGGGCCGCAGATACGCAGTATTTT.

With respect to this clone: Other DNA sequences of this sample code for an identical CDR3. The V gene is TRBV5-1, the J gene TRBJ2-3, with 7 bases fitting TRBD2. The V gene's germline CDR1 is SGHRS and CDR2 YFSETQ. The CDR3 has 15 amino acids. V was pared by 4 bases and J by 3 bases, with 8 bases of the junction left unmatched. The CDR3 spells CASSLLAGGTDTQYF. DNA of the CDR3: TGCGCCAGCAGCCTATTAGCGGGTGGTACAGATACGCAGTATTTT. The complete variable domain, with remaining parts taken from reference TRBV5-1 and TRBJ2-3, reads KAGVTQTPRYLIKTRGQQVTLSCSPISGHRSVSWYQQTPGQGLQFLFEYFSETQRNKGNFPGRFSGRQFSNSRSEMNVSTLELGDSALYLCASSLLAGGTDTQYFGPGTRLTVL.

The rearrangement joins TRBV14 to TRBJ2-5, with 9 bases matching TRBD2. The V gene's germline CDR1 is SGHDN and CDR2 FVKESK. This CDR3 has 16 amino acids. V dropped 4 bases and J dropped 4; count of bases not matched to a gene: 10. The CDR3 DNA reads as TGTGCCAGCAGCCCGACCTTAGCGGGAGTGGGAGAGACCCAGTACTTC. Translated, it gives CASSPTLAGVGETQYF.

The chain couples TRBV19 to TRBJ1-1; D gene ambiguous. The length of the CDR3 is 16 residues. V lost 3 bases, J lost 0 bases, and 14 bases lay in between. Germline V gene sequence: CDR1 LNHDA, CDR2 SQIVND (reference sequence). The CDR3 DNA reads TGTGCCAGTAGTATGGGTACTCGTGGTATGAACACTGAAGCTTTCTTT. This translates into CASSMGTRGMNTEAFF.

The V and J genes are TRBV2 and TRBJ1-3; D perhaps matches TRBD1 (6 bases). Trimming cost V 6 bases and J 2 bases, with 14 bases left between them. The CDR3 runs to 15 residues. Per germline, CDR1 SNHLY and CDR2 FYNNEI. The CDR3 loop is CASSVSRGPGNTIYF. Written as DNA, the CDR3 is TGTGCCAGCAGCGTATCACGGGGGCCTGGAAACACCATATATTTT.

This clone is medium-sized by share. The chain recombines TRBV28 with TRBJ1-2; D call uncertain. Trimming shortened V by 2 bases and J by 5 bases, and 9 bases separated the two germline ends. This CDR3 has 13 amino acids. Germline assignment: CDR1 MDHEN and CDR2 SYDVKM. CDR3 amino acids: CASSLRAGYGYTF. The CDR3 DNA follows: TGTGCCAGCAGTTTACGGGCGGGATATGGCTACACCTTC.

The genes are TRBV5-6 and TRBJ1-1, with D maybe TRBD1 (6 bases). The V gene lost 2 bases and the J gene lost 2 bases, with 7 bases spanning the gap. This CDR3 spans 13 amino acids. Per germline, CDR1 SGHDT and CDR2 YYEEEE. CDR3 bases: TGTGCCAGCAGCTTACAGGGTAACACTGAAGCTTTCTTT. It codes for CASSLQGNTEAFF.

This clone was recorded only once. CDR3 amino acids: CASSKKHWDGYTF. In DNA form, the CDR3 reads TGTGCCAGCAGTAAGAAGCATTGGGATGGCTACACCTTC. The chain has TRBV6-5 and TRBJ1-2; D call uncertain. Germline V lookup: CDR1 MNHEY, CDR2 SVGAGI. There are 13 residues in the CDR3. V gave up 5 bases and J gave up 6 bases, with 13 bases separating them.

This sequence joins TRBV5-4 and TRBJ2-2; TRBD2 matches at 8 bases. Trimming removed 3 bases from V and 7 bases from J; junction bases left unmatched: 5. There are 14 residues in the CDR3. Looked up from germline, CDR1 is SGHNT and CDR2 is YYREEE (reference sequence). CDR3 sequence reads: CASSSGGPGGELFF. CDR3 nucleotide sequence: TGTGCCAGCAGCTCGGGGGGGCCCGGCGGGGAGCTGTTTTTT. The full variable domain, in which reference TRBV5-4 and TRBJ2-2 provide the parts outside the CDR3, is ETGVTQSPTHLIKTRGQQVTLRCSSQSGHNTVSWYQQALGQGPQFIFQYYREEENGRGNFPPRFSGLQFPNYSSELNVNALELDDSALYLCASSSGGPGGELFFGEGSRLTVL.

The chain recombines TRBV19 with TRBJ2-1; possible D gene TRBD1, 5 bases. Deletions cut 5 bases from V and 15 bases from J, with 20 bases between. CDR3 length: 13 amino acids. CDR1 and CDR2 from the germline V gene are LNHDA and SQIVND (reference sequence). The CDR3 nucleotides read TGTGCCAGTAGTCCTAGTGTCCAAATGGGGCGGTTCTTC. Its protein product is CASSPSVQMGRFF.

V is TRBV30 and J is TRBJ1-2; D is perhaps TRBD1 (5 bases). V was shortened by 2 bases and J by 6 bases, with 16 bases between the two germline ends. The CDR3 is made up of 14 amino acids. Germline CDR1 is GTSNPN and CDR2 is SVGIG (reference sequence). The CDR3 DNA reads as TGTGCCTGGAGTACTCCCCTTAGGGGCAATGGCTACACCTTC. This gives the protein CAWSTPLRGNGYTF.

This chain connects TRBV18 to TRBJ1-4, with 11 bases aligning to TRBD1. Trimming took 2 bases from V and 7 from J; bases not matched to a gene: 0. The CDR3 length is 14 residues. CDR1 KGHSH and CDR2 LQKENI come from the germline V gene. CDR3 in amino acids: CASSPGTGGEKLFF. DNA of the CDR3: TGTGCCAGCTCACCAGGGACAGGGGGTGAAAAACTGTTTTTT. Supplemented by reference TRBV18 and TRBJ1-4, the full variable domain reads NAGVMQNPRHLVRRRGQEARLRCSPMKGHSHVYWYRQLPEEGLKFMVYLQKENIIDESGMPKERFSAEFPKEGPSILRIQQVVRGDSAAYFCASSPGTGGEKLFFGSGTQLSVL.